These 17 T cell receptor beta chains share one sample of origin, sequenced in a study of patients and donors after allogeneic stem cell transplantation. TCRdb fed the RT-PCR reads into MiXCR, producing one record per CDR3 protein. The sample has more than 850,000 distinct CDR3 sequences; approximately 19% are singletons. Material: blood, either unsorted or a sorted T cell fraction (not recorded which). These receptors were taken from a human donor who was either an allogeneic HSCT recipient or a stem cell or donor lymphocyte infusion donor (not recorded which). It is not recorded whose cells these are; they may come from a transplant donor.

This clonotype occurred once. The genes are TRBV7-9 and TRBJ2-1; TRBD2 agrees at 11 bases. This CDR3 has 17 residues. Germline V gives CDR1 SEHNR, CDR2 FQNEAQ (reference sequence). V trimming: 5 bases; J trimming: 4 bases; junction bases outside the gene matches: 10. The CDR3 DNA is TGTGCCAGCAGCCGGACGTCGGGACTAGCGGTATACAATGAGCAGTTCTTC. Amino acid sequence: CASSRTSGLAVYNEQFF.

The V and J genes are TRBV5-6 and TRBJ1-1; 8 bases match TRBD1. The CDR3 contains 13 residues. CDR1 is SGHDT, CDR2 YYEEEE, per germline. J lost 7 bases, V lost 1 base, and 3 bases had no gene match. CDR3 coding DNA: TGTGCCAGCAGCTTGACCAGGGGGCGTGAAGCTTTCTTT. Its translation is CASSLTRGREAFF.

Only a few counts were recorded for this clonotype. The genes are TRBV4-1 and TRBJ1-5; D uncertain. The V gene lost 2 bases and the J gene lost 0 bases, with 5 bases spanning the gap. The CDR3 contains 14 residues. The germline V gene has CDR1 MGHRA and CDR2 YSYEKL. CDR3 DNA sequence: TGCGCCAGCAGCCAAACCTTTAGCAATCAGCCCCAGCATTTT. Its protein product is CASSQTFSNQPQHF.

This clonotype was found a few times. The genes are TRBV20-1 and TRBJ2-7; 7 bases agree with TRBD1. CDR1 is DFQATT, CDR2 SNEGSKA, per germline (reference sequence). Unmatched junction bases numbered 4, after V lost 6 bases and J lost 2 bases. The CDR3 extends over 12 amino acids. The CDR3 DNA reads TGCAGTGCGCCGGACAGGACCTACGAGCAGTACTTC. Translating it yields CSAPDRTYEQYF.

This sequence joins TRBV7-9 and TRBJ1-4; no clear D. This CDR3 comprises 14 residues. The germline V gene has CDR1 SEHNR and CDR2 FQNEAQ (reference sequence). V was trimmed by 2 bases and J by 3 bases, leaving 7 bases between them. This CDR3 is CASSLSGSNEKLFF. The CDR3 DNA reads as TGTGCCAGCAGCTTATCAGGTTCTAATGAAAAACTGTTTTTT.

The chain joins TRBV4-1 to TRBJ1-1, with D perhaps TRBD1 (5 bases). The germline gives CDR1 MGHRA, CDR2 YSYEKL. V was shortened by 0 bases and J by 5 bases, with 13 bases between the two germline ends. The CDR3 extends over 15 amino acids. This chain's CDR3 is CASSQDQAGPTEAFF. The CDR3 nucleotides read TGCGCCAGCAGCCAAGATCAGGCAGGGCCAACTGAAGCTTTCTTT.

This clonotype has more than one count but fewer than ten. This chain connects TRBV27 to TRBJ1-2; TRBD1 matches at 9 bases. In germline, CDR1 is MNHEY, CDR2 SMNVEV (reference sequence). J gave up 8 bases and V 5 bases, and 6 bases lay outside the gene matches. The length of the CDR3 is 13 residues. CDR3 sequence: CASSTGTGLGYTF. The CDR3 DNA reads TGTGCCAGCAGTACTGGGACAGGGCTCGGCTACACCTTC.

The chain recombines TRBV12-3 or TRBV12-4 with TRBJ2-2, with 13 nucleotides matching TRBD2. This CDR3 is built from 16 residues. The V segment lost 5 bases and the J segment 5 bases; nucleotides outside the gene matches: 5. The CDR3 is CASSHGLAGATGELFF. The CDR3 coding sequence is TGTGCCAGCAGTCACGGACTAGCGGGAGCTACCGGGGAGCTGTTTTTT.

The chain is built from TRBV5-6 and TRBJ2-2, with D possibly TRBD2 on 5 matching bases. The germline V and J ends were trimmed by 5 bases and 3 bases, with 26 bases remaining between them. The germline V gene has CDR1 SGHDT and CDR2 YYEEEE. The CDR3 extends over 19 amino acids. CDR3: CASRSPPQDGVKDTGELFF. The CDR3 bases are TGTGCCAGCAGATCCCCCCCCCAGGACGGGGTGAAGGACACCGGGGAGCTGTTTTTT.

The gene calls are TRBV7-2 and TRBJ2-1; D is possibly TRBD1 or TRBD2 (6 bases each). This CDR3 spans 15 amino acids. Germline CDR1 is SGHTA and CDR2 is FQGNSA. The germline V and J ends were trimmed by 5 bases and 6 bases, with 17 bases remaining between them. Here the CDR3 DNA reads TGTGCCAGCAGCCAGGGGCGGGAAAGGGTCAATGAGCAGTTCTTC. This gives the protein CASSQGRERVNEQFF.

V gene TRBV9 combines with J gene TRBJ1-1, with 9 bases aligning to TRBD1. Losses at the gene ends were 4 bases for V and 4 bases for J; bases not matched to a gene: 8. Germline CDR1 reads SGDLS; CDR2 reads YYNGEE. CDR3 length: 15 residues. CDR3 coding DNA: TGTGCCAGCAGCTCCGGGGACAGGGCGGTCACTGAAGCTTTCTTT. Translating gives CASSSGDRAVTEAFF.

The chain joins TRBV29-1 to TRBJ2-7, with TRBD2 matching 7 bases. The CDR3 is 17 amino acids. Germline loops: CDR1 SQVTM, CDR2 ANQGSEA. V lost 1 base, J lost 2 bases, and 14 bases stayed unmatched. CDR3 DNA: TGCAGCGTTGAAGTTACTAGCGTGTGGGGCCGTCCCTACGAGCAGTACTTC. It encodes CSVEVTSVWGRPYEQYF.

This clonotype was observed a handful of times. The J gene is TRBJ2-5, the V gene TRBV7-9; either TRBD1 or TRBD2 may fit D (5 bases each). Germline CDR1 reads SEHNR; CDR2 reads FQNEAQ (reference sequence). This CDR3 spans 14 amino acids. The V end was cut by 5 bases, the J end by 3 bases, with 13 bases between. The CDR3 sequence: CASSGSGAEETQYF. In DNA form, the CDR3 reads TGTGCCAGCAGCGGTTCCGGGGCAGAAGAGACCCAGTACTTC.

The chain joins TRBV20-1 to TRBJ2-1; TRBD2 matches 12 bases. The germline V gene encodes CDR1 DFQATT and CDR2 SNEGSKA (reference sequence). The CDR3 is 15 residues long. V was pared by 6 bases and J by 4 bases, with 7 bases of the junction left unmatched. The CDR3 DNA reads TGCAGTGCGTCACAGACTAGCGGGAGTTACAATGAGCAGTTCTTC. It encodes CSASQTSGSYNEQFF.

This clonotype was seen more than once but under ten times. The chain has TRBV2 and TRBJ1-5; D is ambiguous. CDR1 is SNHLY and CDR2 is FYNNEI in the germline V gene. Trimming cost V 2 bases and J 5 bases, with 7 bases left between them. The CDR3 runs 13 residues. CDR3 nucleotide sequence: TGTGCCAGCAGTGAAAGGGCATATCAGCCCCAGCATTTT. As protein: CASSERAYQPQHF.

This clonotype was detected ten times or more. The chain couples TRBV7-2 to TRBJ2-2; D gene uncertain. Germline CDR1 and CDR2: SGHTA and FQGNSA. The CDR3 has 13 amino acids. V lost 0 bases and J 4 bases, leaving 3 bases between the germline ends. Here the CDR3 DNA reads TGTGCCAGCAGCTTAGCGAGCACCGGGGAGCTGTTTTTT. Amino acids: CASSLASTGELFF.

This chain connects TRBV14 to TRBJ2-3; no definite D call. Germline V gives CDR1 SGHDN, CDR2 FVKESK. The V gene lost 7 bases and the J gene lost 6 bases, with 17 bases spanning the gap. CDR3 length: 14 amino acids. The CDR3 nucleotides read TGTGCCAGCAACAAGGCAGGATTCAGGGATACGCAGTATTTT. It codes for CASNKAGFRDTQYF.